These 32 T cell receptor beta chains were all obtained from the same sample, sequenced in a study of blood T cells in healthy people across ages. Alongside a J-beta primer mix, a sample-barcoded 5' primer served in a second PCR lasting about 7 to 12 cycles. TCRdb re-analysed the 5' RACE reads in MiXCR, keeping a single row per CDR3 protein. This table has about 800,000 distinct CDR3 sequences, roughly 60% appearing once. The sequenced sample was blood. Receptors originate from a man under 40 in good health.

This chain joins TRBV5-1 and TRBJ2-1, with 9 positions matching TRBD2. The germline CDR1 and CDR2 sequences are SGHRS and YFSETQ. The CDR3 loop spans 15 amino acids. Trimming cost V 7 bases and J 7 bases; bases outside gene matches: 12. The CDR3, as DNA: TGCGCCAGCGGCCTCGGGACTAGCCAGAGTAATGAGCAGTTCTTC. This codes for CASGLGTSQSNEQFF.

This chain joins TRBV11-1 and TRBJ2-4; D is uncertain. Germline-derived CDR1 and CDR2 are SGHAT and FQDESV (reference sequence). Trimming removed 2 bases from V and 11 bases from J, with 16 bases in between. This CDR3 is built from 14 residues. CDR3 nucleotides: TGTGCCAGCAGCTTATGGAGTCAGGATGATTTTCAGTACTTC. Protein sequence: CASSLWSQDDFQYF.

The rearrangement joins TRBV7-9 to TRBJ2-5; possible D gene TRBD2, 6 bases. The V and J ends lost 10 bases and 11 bases respectively, with 17 bases between them. Germline V gene sequence: CDR1 SEHNR, CDR2 FQNEAQ (reference sequence). The CDR3 length is 11 residues. CDR3 DNA: TGTGCCATCGACAGAACGGGGGAGCAGTACTTC. Protein: CAIDRTGEQYF. The whole variable domain, remainder taken from reference TRBV7-9 and TRBJ2-5, is DTGVSQNPRHKITKRGQNVTFRCDPISEHNRLYWYRQTLGQGPEFLTYFQNEAQLEKSRLLSDRFSAERPKGSFSTLEIQRTEQGDSAMYLCAIDRTGEQYFGPGTRLLVL.

This clonotype was recorded a few times. The chain combines TRBV6-5 with TRBJ1-2; unclear D gene. The CDR3 spans 14 residues. Trimming removed 0 bases at V and 4 bases at J, with 9 bases between. Germline-derived CDR1 and CDR2 are MNHEY and SVGAGI. The CDR3 DNA reads as TGTGCCAGCAGTTACTCAGGGATATCCTATGGCTACACCTTC. It yields the protein CASSYSGISYGYTF.

V usage is TRBV11-2 and J usage is TRBJ2-1; D ambiguous. V shed 4 bases and J shed 2 bases, with 9 bases lying between them. Germline V gene sequence: CDR1 SGHAT, CDR2 FQNNGV. The CDR3 totals 14 residues. The CDR3, as DNA: TGTGCCAGCAGCTCCCAGGAACCCTACAATGAGCAGTTCTTC. Its translation is CASSSQEPYNEQFF.

This chain joins TRBV20-1 and TRBJ2-1; the D gene is possibly TRBD2 (6 bases). The germline V gene encodes CDR1 DFQATT and CDR2 SNEGSKA (reference sequence). The CDR3 spans 15 residues. Between the trimmed V and J ends, which lost 0 bases and 3 bases, there was a span of 12 bases. For the CDR3, the DNA is TGCAGTGCTAGAGATAGAGAGCGGGTCTACAATGAGCAGTTCTTC. This gives the protein CSARDRERVYNEQFF.

V is TRBV20-1 and J is TRBJ2-1, with 9 bases fitting TRBD2. Germline CDR1 and CDR2: DFQATT and SNEGSKA (reference sequence). The junction had 4 bases not matched to a gene; V was cut back by 0 bases and J by 7 bases. The length of the CDR3 is 14 residues. The CDR3 loop reads CSARDSGGQNEQFF. CDR3 DNA: TGCAGTGCTAGAGATAGCGGGGGCCAAAATGAGCAGTTCTTC.

The chain uses TRBV28 and TRBJ2-7; a possible D gene is TRBD2 (5 bases). The V end lost 4 bases, the J end lost 0 bases, and 16 bases lay between the germline ends. CDR3 length: 16 amino acids. CDR1 is MDHEN, CDR2 SYDVKM, per germline. The CDR3 here is CASSSPGGGISYEQYF. The CDR3 DNA follows: TGTGCCAGCAGTTCCCCAGGAGGTGGGATCTCCTACGAGCAGTACTTC.

The V gene is TRBV6-1, the J gene TRBJ2-7, with 7 bases that match TRBD1. The CDR3 runs 17 residues. V lost 5 bases to trimming and J lost 6 bases; unmatched junction nucleotides: 19. The V gene's germline CDR1 is MNHNS and CDR2 SASEGT. CDR3 amino acids: CASSPQQGPGVYSEQYF. For the CDR3, the DNA is TGTGCCAGCAGTCCACAACAGGGGCCAGGAGTTTATAGCGAGCAGTACTTC.

V is TRBV18 and J is TRBJ1-2; D possibly corresponds to TRBD1 (6 bases). Trimming removed 3 bases from V and 0 bases from J, with 11 bases in between. CDR1 is KGHSH and CDR2 is LQKENI in the germline V gene. This CDR3 comprises 15 residues. CDR3 DNA: TGTGCCAGCTCACCCTACAGGGAAGCTAACTATGGCTACACCTTC. It is translated as CASSPYREANYGYTF.

This clonotype was counted a few times. The chain combines TRBV29-1 with TRBJ2-1, with D possibly being TRBD1 or TRBD2 (5 bases each). The V end was cut by 4 bases, the J end by 5 bases, with 12 bases between. CDR1 is SQVTM, CDR2 ANQGSEA, per germline. This CDR3 contains 13 residues. CDR3 sequence: CSVGGRENNEQFF. CDR3 bases: TGCAGCGTTGGCGGCAGGGAGAACAATGAGCAGTTCTTC.

The chain combines TRBV12-3 or TRBV12-4 with TRBJ2-5, with 7 bases identical to TRBD1. Trimming at V came to 6 bases and at J to 5 bases, leaving 6 bases not matched to a gene. The CDR3 totals 13 residues. The CDR3 loop reads CASSSTGEETQYF. CDR3 nucleotides: TGTGCCAGCAGCTCCACAGGGGAGGAGACCCAGTACTTC.

The chain couples TRBV10-3 to TRBJ2-1; the D gene is possibly TRBD1 (5 bases). Germline V lookup: CDR1 ENHRY, CDR2 SYGVKD. This CDR3 has 12 amino acids. Trimming took off 4 bases at V and 12 bases at J, with 13 bases between the two ends. The CDR3 nucleotides are TGTGCCATCAGTGGTTACCGAAGGGGGCAGTTCTTC. Encoded protein: CAISGYRRGQFF.

V gene TRBV7-2 combines with J gene TRBJ2-3, with D maybe TRBD2 (5 bases). Per germline, CDR1 SGHTA and CDR2 FQGNSA. Trimming pared 11 bases from V and 4 bases from J, leaving 16 bases between. There are 13 residues in the CDR3. Here the CDR3 reads CAGGRRLSDTQYF. Here the CDR3 DNA reads TGTGCCGGCGGGCGCCGACTCTCAGATACGCAGTATTTT.

This clonotype was detected only once. This chain joins TRBV20-1 and TRBJ1-5; perhaps TRBD1 as D (5 bases). The V gene's germline CDR1 is DFQATT and CDR2 SNEGSKA (reference sequence). V shed 1 base and J shed 5 bases, with 12 bases lying between them. The CDR3 spans 14 residues. CDR3 nucleotides: TGCAGTGCTAGAGGGGGGGAAGATCATCAGCCCCAGCATTTT. It yields the protein CSARGGEDHQPQHF.

The CDR3 reads CASLGPDTQYF. CDR3 bases: TGTGCCAGCCTAGGACCAGATACGCAGTATTTT. This chain connects TRBV12-3 or TRBV12-4 to TRBJ2-3; no reliable D call. Trimming took 8 bases from V and 4 from J, leaving 7 bases between them. CDR3 length: 11 residues.

This chain joins TRBV20-1 and TRBJ2-7, with 14 bases identical to TRBD2. V lost 0 bases and J lost 0; bases outside the gene matches: 7. The CDR3 is made up of 18 amino acids. Germline CDR1 is DFQATT and CDR2 is SNEGSKA (reference sequence). CDR3 loop: CSARDLRLAGGSSYEQYF. DNA of the CDR3: TGCAGTGCTAGAGATCTTCGACTAGCGGGAGGGAGCTCCTACGAGCAGTACTTC.

This clonotype appeared a few times. This could be a read error, since a much larger clone is one nucleotide away. This chain connects TRBV7-9 to TRBJ1-5; D remains ambiguous. CDR1 SEHNR and CDR2 FQNEAQ come from the germline V gene (reference sequence). The CDR3 consists of 13 residues. Trimming left V 3 bases short and J 2 bases short, with 5 bases between. Here the CDR3 DNA reads TGTGCCAGCAGCTTGCCGGGCAATCAGCCCCAGCATTTT. Amino acid sequence: CASSLPGNQPQHF.

This chain uses TRBV20-1 with TRBJ2-1; 9 nucleotides match TRBD2. V lost 7 bases to trimming and J lost 3 bases; unmatched junction nucleotides: 10. The length of the CDR3 is 15 residues. Germline CDR1 is DFQATT and CDR2 is SNEGSKA (reference sequence). CDR3: CSVAGAAFGYNEQFF. Written as DNA, the CDR3 is TGCAGTGTAGCGGGGGCTGCTTTTGGCTACAATGAGCAGTTCTTC.

This rearrangement joins TRBV29-1 to TRBJ1-2, with unresolved D. From germline, CDR1 is SQVTM and CDR2 ANQGSEA. This CDR3 has 11 residues. V was pared by 6 bases and J by 2 bases, with 7 bases between. CDR3 nucleotide sequence: TGCAGCGTCTGGCAGAACTATGGCTACACCTTC. This codes for CSVWQNYGYTF. The full variable domain, with the rest looked up from reference TRBV29-1 and TRBJ1-2, is SAVISQKPSRDICQRGTSLTIQCQVDSQVTMMFWYRQQPGQSLTLIATANQGSEATYESGFVIDKFPISRPNLTFSTLTVSNMSPEDSSIYLCSVWQNYGYTFGSGTRLTVV.

CDR3 DNA: TGTGCCAGCAGCTTATTTACGGGGGGATACAATGAGCAGTTCTTC. This translates into CASSLFTGGYNEQFF. The rearrangement joins TRBV7-2 to TRBJ2-1; 7 bases align to TRBD2. Germline V lookup: CDR1 SGHTA, CDR2 FQGNSA. CDR3 length: 15 amino acids. V was clipped by 2 bases and J by 4 bases; unmatched bases: 5.

V gene TRBV5-1 combines with J gene TRBJ2-6, with D possibly being TRBD2 (5 bases). CDR1 SGHRS and CDR2 YFSETQ come from the germline V gene. This CDR3 is built from 18 residues. Trimming removed 1 base at V and 0 bases at J, with 14 bases between. Here the CDR3 DNA reads TGCGCCAGCAGCTTGACGACGGATGGGAGCTCTGGGGCCAACGTCCTGACTTTC. Translation gives CASSLTTDGSSGANVLTF.

The chain combines TRBV10-3 with TRBJ1-2; TRBD1 might be the D (6 bases). The CDR3 covers 13 residues. Between the trimmed V and J ends, which lost 7 bases and 7 bases, there was a span of 16 bases. Germline V gives CDR1 ENHRY, CDR2 SYGVKD. The CDR3 spells CAITLGAHSGYTF. For the CDR3, the DNA is TGTGCCATCACACTGGGGGCCCATTCTGGCTACACCTTC.

The chain joins TRBV12-3 or TRBV12-4 to TRBJ2-3; the match to TRBD2 covers 8 bases. V gave up 6 bases and J gave up 15 bases; unmatched junction bases: 20. The CDR3 runs 15 residues. The CDR3 nucleotides read TGTGCCAGCAGCCGGCGGGGGGCGTACACAGATATGCAATATTTT. Translation: CASSRRGAYTDMQYF.

The gene calls are TRBV2 and TRBJ1-5; D remains ambiguous. With 4 bases removed from V and 2 bases from J, the gap between germline ends came to 9 bases. Germline V gene data show CDR1 as SNHLY and CDR2 as FYNNEI. The CDR3 covers 14 residues. This CDR3 reads CASSAGIGNQPQHF. DNA of the CDR3: TGTGCCAGCAGTGCCGGTATTGGCAATCAGCCCCAGCATTTT. Combining the CDR3 with reference TRBV2 and TRBJ1-5 gives the whole variable domain EPEVTQTPSHQVTQMGQEVILRCVPISNHLYFYWYRQILGQKVEFLVSFYNNEISEKSEIFDDQFSVERPDGSNFTLKIRSTKLEDSAMYFCASSAGIGNQPQHFGDGTRLSIL.

This clonotype has a single count. The chain uses TRBV2 and TRBJ2-7; TRBD1 aligns across 8 bases. CDR3 length: 15 amino acids. With V trimmed by 10 bases and J by 3 bases, 14 bases remained unmatched. Germline CDR1 SNHLY, CDR2 FYNNEI. The CDR3 DNA follows: TGTGCCACTAAAGAAACAGGGGGAACCTTCTACGAGCAGTACTTC. Translated, it gives CATKETGGTFYEQYF.

This clonotype came up once. CDR3 nucleotide sequence: TGCAGTGCCCGTGGTCTCGGGACTCCATTTGAGCAGTACTTC. Protein sequence: CSARGLGTPFEQYF. This chain connects TRBV20-1 to TRBJ2-4; a weak D match, TRBD2 (6 bases). Trimming left V 6 bases short and J 13 bases short, with 25 bases between. The CDR3 runs 14 residues. Germline CDR1 and CDR2: DFQATT and SNEGSKA (reference sequence).

The chain employs TRBV12-3 or TRBV12-4 and TRBJ2-1; 11 nucleotides align to TRBD1. The CDR3 has 15 amino acids. V shed 5 bases and J 4 bases; nucleotides not matched to a gene: 4. The CDR3: CASSRRDRGYNEQFF. CDR3 DNA sequence: TGTGCCAGCAGTCGCCGGGACAGGGGGTACAATGAGCAGTTCTTC.

This clonotype was observed a few times. J is TRBJ2-1 and V is TRBV6-2 or TRBV6-3; TRBD2 aligns across 7 bases. This CDR3 contains 15 residues. V lost 2 bases and J lost 4; bases outside the gene matches: 5. The V gene's germline CDR1 is MNHEY and CDR2 SVGEGT. CDR3 sequence: CASSYLSRGYNEQFF. The CDR3 coding sequence is TGTGCCAGCAGTTACCTTTCGCGGGGGTACAATGAGCAGTTCTTC.

Only one count was recorded for this clonotype. The rearrangement links TRBV5-6 to TRBJ1-1; no clear D gene. CDR1 and CDR2 (germline): SGHDT, YYEEEE. The CDR3 is 13 amino acids. Trimming stripped 6 bases from V and 4 bases from J, with 13 bases between. CDR3 region: CASTLRRGTEAFF. The CDR3 coding sequence is TGTGCCAGCACCCTTCGGCGGGGCACTGAAGCTTTCTTT.

This rearrangement joins TRBV2 to TRBJ2-7; no definite D call. CDR3 length equals 14 residues. Per the germline V gene, CDR1 is SNHLY and CDR2 is FYNNEI. V was cut by 7 bases and J by 0 bases, with 13 bases left in between. The CDR3 loop reads CASKVSWGSYEQYF. As DNA, the CDR3 is TGTGCCAGCAAAGTCAGCTGGGGCTCCTACGAGCAGTACTTC.

The chain joins TRBV7-8 to TRBJ1-5, with D possibly TRBD1 on 5 matching bases. Trimming removed 1 base at V and 0 bases at J, with 10 bases between. Germline CDR1 reads SGHVS; CDR2 reads FQNEAQ. The CDR3 spans 16 residues. CDR3 sequence: CASSLGQLYSNQPQHF. The CDR3 DNA reads TGTGCCAGCAGCTTAGGACAGCTATATAGCAATCAGCCCCAGCATTTT. The full variable domain, rest sourced from reference TRBV7-8 and TRBJ1-5, is GAGVSQSPRYKVAKRGQDVALRCDPISGHVSLFWYQQALGQGPEFLTYFQNEAQLDKSGLPSDRFFAERPEGSVSTLKIQRTQQEDSAVYLCASSLGQLYSNQPQHFGDGTRLSIL.